These 26 T cell receptor beta chains originate from one sample sequenced in a study of cytomegalovirus exposure and HLA in healthy donors. Use of 60 Vbeta and 13 Jbeta primers characterized the PCR. This table comes from immunoSEQ multiplex PCR, and its TCRdb copy is limited to in-frame clones, with some not included. The sample table includes around 100,000 clones. Sequenced: PBMCs. The source of these receptors is a young woman in good health and CMV-seronegative.

The chain links TRBV7-3 to TRBJ2-7, with TRBD1 identical over 9 bases. After removal of 5 bases from V and 5 bases from J, the junction contained 7 bases not matched to a gene. The germline V gene encodes CDR1 SGHTA and CDR2 FQGTGA. This CDR3 is 14 amino acids long. In nucleotides, the CDR3 is TGTGCCAGCAGCGCGGGACAGGGAACCGACGAGCAGTACTTC. As protein: CASSAGQGTDEQYF.

This rearrangement joins TRBV27 to TRBJ2-1; 9 positions match TRBD2. The CDR3 totals 16 residues. After removal of 0 bases from V and 2 bases from J, the junction contained 2 bases not matched to a gene. Germline CDR1 reads MNHEY; CDR2 reads SMNVEV (reference sequence). In DNA form, the CDR3 reads TGTGCCAGCAGTTTATCGGCTAGCGGGGCCTACAATGAGCAGTTCTTC. Translation gives CASSLSASGAYNEQFF.

This chain uses TRBV5-6 with TRBJ2-1; D may be TRBD1 (6 bases). The germline gives CDR1 SGHDT, CDR2 YYEEEE. Trimming took off 4 bases at V and 15 bases at J, with 20 bases between the two ends. CDR3 length: 13 residues. The chain's CDR3 is CASSLRQASTPFF. The CDR3 DNA follows: TGTGCCAGCAGCCTTCGACAGGCCTCGACTCCGTTCTTC.

This sequence joins TRBV28 and TRBJ2-7, with D maybe TRBD1 (6 bases). Trimming stripped 6 bases from V and 2 bases from J, with 20 bases between. Germline assignment: CDR1 MDHEN and CDR2 SYDVKM. The CDR3 has 16 residues. CDR3 residues: CASSPPGTTSPYEQYF. The CDR3 DNA follows: TGTGCCAGCAGCCCACCCGGGACAACCTCCCCCTACGAGCAGTACTTC.

This chain uses TRBV5-4 with TRBJ1-4, with a tentative D call TRBD1 (5 bases). V was pared by 0 bases and J by 4 bases, with 13 bases between. The CDR3 totals 16 residues. Looked up from germline, CDR1 is SGHNT and CDR2 is YYREEE (reference sequence). CDR3 sequence reads: CASSLAGGDNNEKLFF. For the CDR3, the DNA is TGTGCCAGCAGCTTGGCCGGGGGGGATAATAATGAAAAACTGTTTTTT.

This chain joins TRBV2 and TRBJ1-3; no reliable D call. The CDR3 length is 15 residues. V was shortened by 9 bases and J by 0 bases, with 15 bases between the two germline ends. CDR1 SNHLY and CDR2 FYNNEI come from the germline V gene. Here the CDR3 reads CASTSLIPSGNTIYF. CDR3 coding DNA: TGTGCCAGTACTTCCCTCATACCCTCTGGAAACACCATATATTTT.

V and J are TRBV19 and TRBJ1-2; 10 bases match TRBD1. Looked up from germline, CDR1 is LNHDA and CDR2 is SQIVND (reference sequence). The CDR3 is 14 amino acids. V shed 4 bases, J shed 4 bases, and the junction held 3 bases outside the gene matches. Here the CDR3 reads CASSRRDRGYGYTF. The CDR3 bases are TGTGCCAGTAGTAGGCGGGACAGGGGCTATGGCTACACCTTC.

The CDR3 DNA sequence: TGTGCCAGCAGTGAAGCGAACCCGGGGGGGCAGCCCCAGCATTTT. This gives the protein CASSEANPGGQPQHF. The rearrangement links TRBV6-1 to TRBJ1-5; possible D gene TRBD1, 5 bases. Germline V gives CDR1 MNHNS, CDR2 SASEGT. The V end was cut by 0 bases, the J end by 7 bases, with 13 bases between. The CDR3 runs to 15 residues.

The chain recombines TRBV7-8 with TRBJ1-2; perhaps TRBD1 as D (5 bases). Germline loops: CDR1 SGHVS, CDR2 FQNEAQ. The V end lost 5 bases, the J end lost 0 bases, and 16 bases lay between the germline ends. This CDR3 region has 16 residues. The chain's CDR3 is CASSRGVRLANYGYTF. DNA for the CDR3: TGTGCCAGCAGCCGGGGGGTTAGGTTAGCTAACTATGGCTACACCTTC.

The CDR3 DNA follows: TGTGCCAGCCTTGACAGGGCTAGAAACACCATATATTTT. It yields the protein CASLDRARNTIYF. This chain links TRBV28 with TRBJ1-3; 7 nucleotides align to TRBD1. V was pared by 8 bases and J by 5 bases, with 6 bases of the junction left unmatched. From germline, CDR1 is MDHEN and CDR2 SYDVKM. CDR3 length equals 13 residues. The full variable domain, its missing parts supplied by reference TRBV28 and TRBJ1-3, is DVKVTQSSRYLVKRTGEKVFLECVQDMDHENMFWYRQDPGLGLRLIYFSYDVKMKEKGDIPEGYSVSREKKERFSLILESASTNQTSMYLCASLDRARNTIYFGEGSWLTVV.

The CDR3 DNA sequence: TGCGCCAGCAGCCAAGTACTTGACAGTTCCTACGAGCAGTACTTC. Translation gives CASSQVLDSSYEQYF. The chain combines TRBV4-1 with TRBJ2-7; D perhaps matches TRBD1 (5 bases). The V end lost 1 base, the J end lost 1 base, and 11 bases lay between the germline ends. The CDR3 loop spans 15 amino acids. Per the germline V gene, CDR1 is MGHRA and CDR2 is YSYEKL.

The chain has TRBV4-1 and TRBJ2-1, with 9 bases matching TRBD2. Germline CDR1 MGHRA, CDR2 YSYEKL. The CDR3 sequence is 19 residues long. J gave up 3 bases and V 0 bases, and 12 bases lay outside the gene matches. The CDR3 DNA is TGCGCCAGCAGCCAAGATTATGACGGCGGGGGGGGGATCTACAATGAGCAGTTCTTC. It translates to CASSQDYDGGGGIYNEQFF.

The chain is built from TRBV5-1 and TRBJ1-2, with a weak D call TRBD1 (5 bases). Germline CDR1 is SGHRS and CDR2 is YFSETQ. Trimming shortened V by 0 bases and J by 0 bases, and 18 bases separated the two germline ends. CDR3 size: 18 residues. The chain's CDR3 is CASSLDITTGGANYGYTF. The CDR3 coding sequence is TGCGCCAGCAGCTTGGATATCACAACAGGCGGAGCTAACTATGGCTACACCTTC.

The DNA for the CDR3 is TGTGCCAGTAGTGGGGGCGCAGGTGCTTACAATGAGCAGTTCTTC. It codes for CASSGGAGAYNEQFF. The chain recombines TRBV19 with TRBJ2-1, with a weak D call TRBD1 (6 bases). This CDR3 has 15 residues. V gave up 5 bases and J gave up 4 bases, with 15 bases separating them. The germline gives CDR1 LNHDA, CDR2 SQIVND (reference sequence).

V is TRBV4-1 and J is TRBJ2-1; TRBD1 matches at 8 bases. The CDR3 loop spans 16 amino acids. With V trimmed by 4 bases and J by 3 bases, 8 bases remained unmatched. Germline CDR1 MGHRA, CDR2 YSYEKL. This chain's CDR3 is CASSRETGENYNEQFF. CDR3 sequence (DNA): TGCGCCAGCAGCCGAGAGACAGGGGAAAACTACAATGAGCAGTTCTTC.

The genes are TRBV11-2 and TRBJ2-7, with a weak D call TRBD1 (5 bases). There are 12 residues in the CDR3. Germline V gene data show CDR1 as SGHAT and CDR2 as FQNNGV. Trimming stripped 3 bases from V and 5 bases from J, with 8 bases between. In DNA form, the CDR3 reads TGTGCCAGCAGCTTTGGGGCGAACGAGCAGTACTTC. Its protein product is CASSFGANEQYF.

This sequence joins TRBV6-6 and TRBJ2-7, with 7 bases identical to TRBD1. Germline lookup yields CDR1 MNHNY and CDR2 SVGAGI (reference sequence). The CDR3 is 12 residues long. Losses at the gene ends were 0 bases for V and 10 bases for J; bases not matched to a gene: 3. The DNA of the CDR3 is TGTGCCAGCAGTTACTCGACAGGGCAACAGTACTTC. Translating it yields CASSYSTGQQYF.

Notes on this clone: Sequence at one end of the junction differs from germline and may be a read error. The chain recombines TRBV7-7 with TRBJ2-1, with TRBD2 matching 7 bases. CDR3 size: 13 residues. CDR1 is SSHAT and CDR2 is FNYEAQ in the germline V gene (reference sequence). DNA for the CDR3: TGTGCTAGCAGCCGCGGGAGTTTGGAGGAGCAGTTCTTC. It codes for CASSRGSLEEQFF.

The chain links TRBV4-2 to TRBJ2-3; 11 positions match TRBD2. This CDR3 is built from 16 residues. CDR1 and CDR2 (germline): LGHNA, YNFKEQ. The V and J ends lost 3 bases and 3 bases, in that order; junction bases with no gene match: 5. The CDR3 is CASSHLLAGGTDTQYF. CDR3 coding DNA: TGTGCCAGCAGCCATCTTTTAGCGGGGGGGACAGATACGCAGTATTTT.

The chain has TRBV27 and TRBJ1-6; 8 nucleotides line up with TRBD1. Trimming cost V 5 bases and J 6 bases; bases outside gene matches: 6. The germline V gene has CDR1 MNHEY and CDR2 SMNVEV (reference sequence). CDR3 length equals 15 residues. The CDR3 reads CASSPDRGLNSPLHF. As DNA, the CDR3 is TGTGCCAGCAGTCCTGACAGGGGCCTTAATTCACCCCTCCACTTT.

The chain recombines TRBV19 with TRBJ1-5; D unclear. V lost 8 bases and J lost 0, with 14 bases in between. The CDR3 contains 15 residues. The germline V gene encodes CDR1 LNHDA and CDR2 SQIVND (reference sequence). The chain's CDR3 is CASAIFENSNQPQHF. CDR3 coding DNA: TGTGCCAGTGCGATTTTTGAGAATAGCAATCAGCCCCAGCATTTT.

The J gene is TRBJ2-1, the V gene TRBV19, with D possibly TRBD2 on 6 matching bases. The CDR3 sequence is 14 residues long. Germline V gene lookup returns CDR1 LNHDA and CDR2 SQIVND (reference sequence). Deletions cut 8 bases from V and 6 bases from J, with 17 bases between. CDR3 residues: CASAGTHLVNEQFF. In DNA, the CDR3 is TGTGCCAGTGCGGGGACTCACCTTGTCAATGAGCAGTTCTTC.

This rearrangement joins TRBV27 to TRBJ2-2; D unclear. The V end lost 8 bases, the J end lost 3 bases, and 13 bases lay between the germline ends. Germline values: CDR1 MNHEY, CDR2 SMNVEV (reference sequence). This CDR3 is built from 14 residues. This CDR3 reads CASALGGDTGELFF. The CDR3 DNA sequence: TGTGCCAGCGCATTAGGTGGAGACACCGGGGAGCTGTTTTTT.

The CDR3 nucleotides are TGTGCCAGCAGTTACTCGACTAGCGGGGGTTGGGAGCAGTACTTC. Protein sequence: CASSYSTSGGWEQYF. V is TRBV6-5 and J is TRBJ2-7; TRBD2 aligns across 12 bases. Per germline, CDR1 MNHEY and CDR2 SVGAGI. V lost 0 bases and J lost 7; bases outside the gene matches: 4. This CDR3 has 15 residues.

The chain joins TRBV9 to TRBJ2-7; 8 positions agree with TRBD1. V lost 2 bases, J lost 3 bases, and 1 base stayed unmatched. The CDR3 extends over 13 amino acids. CDR1 and CDR2 (germline): SGDLS, YYNGEE. CDR3 sequence (DNA): TGTGCCAGCAGCGTCGACAGGGGCTACGAGCAGTACTTC. It translates to CASSVDRGYEQYF.

A note on this clone: The sample contains more than one DNA sequence encoding this CDR3. This chain links TRBV9 with TRBJ1-2, with TRBD1 identical over 9 bases. V shed 5 bases and J 4 bases; nucleotides not matched to a gene: 12. Per germline, CDR1 SGDLS and CDR2 YYNGEE. The CDR3 is 16 amino acids. The CDR3 sequence: CASSGDREVERYGYTF. CDR3 DNA: TGTGCCAGCAGTGGGGACAGGGAGGTTGAACGCTATGGCTACACCTTC.